What follows are 26 T cell receptor delta chains derived from one specimen sequenced in a study of γδ T cells in repeated Plasmodium falciparum infection. With CATT, TCRdb re-called clones from the multiplex PCR reads. In the table there are tens of thousands of delta-chain clones, almost 1.5% of which are singletons. Vgamma9/Vdelta2+ and Vdelta2-negative gammadelta T cells were flow-sorted from PBMC for bulk sequencing. Sequences were obtained from gamma-delta T cells from blood. The receptors stem from a pool of human donors (malaria-infected and uninfected, not separated).

This clone was counted ten times or more. The rearrangement links TRDV1 to TRDJ2, with D perhaps TRDD2 (5 bases). The CDR3 totals 14 residues. The germline CDR1 and CDR2 sequences are TSWWSYY and QGS. V was trimmed by 4 bases and J by 3 bases, leaving 9 bases between them. The CDR3 is CALGGFLLTAQLFF. DNA for the CDR3: TGTGCTCTTGGGGGATTCCTGCTGACAGCACAACTCTTCTTT.

This clone has only a few counts. Only one base separates this from a far larger clonotype, so it likely reflects a read error. The identical CDR3 is also encoded by other nucleotide sequences in the sample. The chain couples TRDV1 to TRDJ1, with 13 bases identical to TRDD3. Matching the DNA to germline supplied the J gene, which TCRdb does not give. CDR3 length: 23 amino acids. Germline CDR1 reads TSWWSYY; CDR2 reads QGS. The CDR3 reads CALGERGMTFTGGYAVYTDKLIF. The CDR3 nucleotides are TGTGCTCTCGGGGAAAGGGGCATGACTTTCACTGGGGGATACGCGGTGTACACCGATAAACTCATCTTT.

In the case of this clone: A far larger clone differs by one base, so this is likely a read error. Other DNA sequences from this sample encode an identical CDR3 as well. The gene calls are TRDV1 and TRDJ1; 8 bases match TRDD3. The J gene, missing from TCRdb, was assigned here through DNA to germline matching. CDR1 is TSWWSYY, CDR2 QGS, per germline. This CDR3 is built from 19 residues. After removal of 2 bases from V and 6 bases from J, the junction contained 20 bases not matched to a gene. The CDR3 coding sequence is TGTGCTCTTGGGGAATCTCCGTCCTTTGGACTGGGGGCGCCGTATAAACTCATCTTT. Protein sequence: CALGESPSFGLGAPYKLIF.

In its sample, this clone was seen many times. This chain links TRDV1 with TRDJ1; TRDD3 agrees at 13 bases. No J gene is reported in TCRdb; it was inferred here by comparing the DNA with germline. The V segment lost 1 base and the J segment 3 bases; nucleotides outside the gene matches: 20. This CDR3 has 22 amino acids. CDR1 TSWWSYY and CDR2 QGS come from the germline V gene. The CDR3 protein is CALGEPGLPTGTTGGYADKLIF. The CDR3 DNA follows: TGTGCTCTTGGGGAACCTGGACTTCCTACCGGAACAACTGGGGGATACGCCGATAAACTCATCTTT.

As concerns this clone: TCRdb records a much larger clone's protein for this DNA, with a difference at residue 7 that likely arises from a read error; the protein given is the translation of the DNA. The rearrangement links TRDV1 to TRDJ1; D unclear. CDR3 length equals 15 residues. With 2 bases removed from V and 4 bases from J, the gap between germline ends came to 14 bases. The germline CDR1 and CDR2 sequences are TSWWSYY and QGS. CDR3 nucleotide sequence: TGTGCTCTTGGGGAAAAACGTTCTTTCCACGATAAACTCATCTTT. As protein: CALGEKRSFHDKLIF.

This clone occurred a few times. The protein TCRdb gives is from a much larger clone and does not agree with this DNA's translation at residue 8, likely a read error; the protein shown here comes from the DNA. The genes are TRDV1 and TRDJ1; 11 nucleotides agree with TRDD3. The J gene was not available in TCRdb and was assigned here by matching the DNA to germline segments. Trimming at V came to 1 base and at J to 0 bases, leaving 16 bases not matched to a gene. Germline CDR1 TSWWSYY, CDR2 QGS. This CDR3 comprises 21 residues. CDR3 amino acids: CALGEQAGWGIRFSYTDKLIF. The CDR3 bases are TGTGCTCTTGGGGAACAGGCGGGGTGGGGGATACGTTTCTCTTACACCGATAAACTCATCTTT.

This clone was seen a few times. This likely came from a read error, as a far larger clone is one base away. The sample carries other DNA sequences with the same CDR3. The chain employs TRDV1 and TRDJ1, with TRDD3 matching over 10 bases. TCRdb offers no J gene call, so here the DNA was matched to germline to obtain one. From germline, CDR1 is TSWWSYY and CDR2 QGS. The CDR3 has 21 amino acids. The trim removed 4 bases at V and 7 bases at J, leaving 27 bases unmatched. CDR3: CALGARSPVLGRELGDLKLIF. Here the CDR3 DNA reads TGTGCTCTTGGGGCGCGTTCCCCTGTTCTGGGTAGGGAACTGGGGGATCTTAAACTCATCTTT.

This clone was seen only a few times. For this DNA, TCRdb reports the protein of a much larger clone, which diverges at residue 7, most likely from a read error; the protein presented here is translated directly from the DNA. The V call is TRDV2, the J call TRDJ3; 11 bases agree with TRDD3. TCRdb is silent on the J gene; assignment here came from matching the DNA to germline. The CDR3 spans 21 residues. V dropped 0 bases and J dropped 0; count of bases not matched to a gene: 9. Germline V gives CDR1 GEAIGNYY, CDR2 EKD. The CDR3 DNA reads as TGTGCCTGTGACACCGGGGGATGGGGGATACGCAGCTCCTGGGACACCCGACAGATGTTTTTC. It yields the protein CACDTGGWGIRSSWDTRQMFF.

A word on this clone: A single base is all that separates this from a far larger clone, so a read error is likely. This CDR3 is also generated by other DNA sequences in the sample. The chain is built from TRDV2 and TRDJ2; 9 bases are a match to TRDD3. No J gene was available from TCRdb, and it was assigned here by a germline match of the DNA. CDR1 and CDR2 (germline): GEAIGNYY, EKD. The CDR3 runs 15 residues. V shed 4 bases and J 3 bases; nucleotides not matched to a gene: 5. This chain's CDR3 is CACDTGDTVTAQLFF. The CDR3 nucleotides are TGTGCCTGTGATACCGGGGATACGGTGACAGCACAACTCTTCTTT.

This clone was seen more than once but under ten times. It is likely a read error: a sequence one base away is far more abundant. Other nucleotide sequences in the sample specify the same CDR3. The chain joins TRDV1 to TRDJ1; TRDD3 matches 13 bases. The V gene's germline CDR1 is TSWWSYY and CDR2 QGS. This CDR3 spans 16 amino acids. V was pared by 2 bases and J by 5 bases, with 5 bases of the junction left unmatched. The CDR3 loop is CALGETGGYGSDKLIF. CDR3 coding DNA: TGTGCTCTTGGGGAAACTGGGGGATACGGGAGTGATAAACTCATCTTT.

In regard to this clone: The likely explanation is a read error, given a far larger clone one base away. Other DNA sequences within the sample encode an identical CDR3. The V and J genes are TRDV1 and TRDJ1; the match to TRDD3 covers 7 bases. The J segment lost 0 bases and the V segment lost 0 bases, leaving 16 bases of the junction unmatched. The CDR3 has 20 amino acids. CDR1 TSWWSYY and CDR2 QGS come from the germline V gene. The CDR3 sequence: CALGELKSDWGLFYTDKLIF. CDR3 DNA sequence: TGTGCTCTTGGGGAACTAAAGTCGGACTGGGGTCTTTTTTACACCGATAAACTCATCTTT.

In the case of this clone: TCRdb's entry gives the protein of a much larger clone, which mismatches this DNA's translation at residue 8, likely from a read error; the protein reported here is translated from the DNA. The CDR3, as DNA: TGTGCCTGTGACACCGGGCGTGTCACCGATAAACTCATCTTT. Encoded protein: CACDTGRVTDKLIF. The J gene is TRDJ1, the V gene TRDV2; D remains ambiguous. The germline V and J ends were trimmed by 0 bases and 1 base, with 8 bases remaining between them. CDR3 size: 14 residues. Germline assignment: CDR1 GEAIGNYY and CDR2 EKD.

This clone was counted at least ten times. With a far larger clone one base away, a read error is the likely cause. This sample also contains other DNA sequences that code for the same CDR3. The chain recombines TRDV1 with TRDJ1; 7 nucleotides match TRDD3. TCRdb leaves out the J gene; it was filled in here by matching the DNA to germline. CDR3 size: 19 residues. Germline CDR1 TSWWSYY, CDR2 QGS. V lost 8 bases and J lost 1; bases outside the gene matches: 22. CDR3 residues: CALCRLQNLLGASTDKLIF. DNA for the CDR3: TGTGCTCTTTGTCGCCTTCAGAATCTCCTGGGGGCCTCCACCGATAAACTCATCTTT.

This clone was counted between two and nine times. The protein TCRdb gives is from a much larger clone and does not agree with this DNA's translation at residue 13, likely a read error; the protein shown here comes from the DNA. For the V gene the call is TRDV1; the J gene has no call. Germline CDR1 is TSWWSYY and CDR2 is QGS. The CDR3 totals 15 residues. DNA for the CDR3: TGTGCTCTTGGGGTAGACAGGGGGCCGCGGACCAAACCCATCTTT. It translates to CALGVDRGPRTKPIF.

About this clone: The protein in TCRdb stems from a much larger clone and differs at residue 5 from this DNA's translation, likely a read error; here the protein is translated from the DNA. The chain carries TRDV1 and TRDJ1; D might be TRDD3 (5 bases). Here the J gene was assigned by germline matching of the DNA, as TCRdb has none. Germline loops: CDR1 TSWWSYY, CDR2 QGS. The V end lost 5 bases, the J end lost 0 bases, and 19 bases lay between the germline ends. The CDR3 extends over 17 amino acids. The CDR3: CALGKPPHWPNTDKLIF. The DNA of the CDR3 is TGTGCTCTTGGGAAACCGCCACACTGGCCCAACACCGATAAACTCATCTTT.

This clone was counted at least ten times. This chain uses TRDV1 with TRDJ1; 13 bases line up with TRDD3. The CDR3 has 24 amino acids. The ends lost 0 bases at V and 0 bases at J; junction bases unmatched: 22. Germline V lookup: CDR1 TSWWSYY, CDR2 QGS. CDR3 sequence (DNA): TGTGCTCTTGGGGAACTAATGGGTCATTCCCGCTGGGGACTGGGGGATACGGACACCGATAAACTCATCTTT. Protein product: CALGELMGHSRWGLGDTDTDKLIF.

This clone was detected a few times. Translating this DNA gives a protein that differs at residue 11 from the TCRdb one, which belongs to a much larger clone; a read error is likely, and the protein shown is this translation. The chain employs TRDV1 and TRDJ3; TRDD3 aligns across 9 bases. As TCRdb names no J gene, one was assigned here on the basis of a DNA match to germline. Germline V gives CDR1 TSWWSYY, CDR2 QGS. The CDR3 is 17 amino acids. This CDR3 is CALGEGGYSWGTRQMFF. The CDR3 DNA reads as TGTGCTCTTGGGGAAGGGGGATACTCCTGGGGCACCCGACAGATGTTTTTC.

This clone was detected ten times or more. This likely stems from a read error, as it lies one base from a far larger clone. The sample carries other DNA sequences with the same CDR3. The genes are TRDV3 and TRDJ1, with a possible D match to TRDD3 (5 bases). TCRdb does not report a J gene; here it was assigned by matching the DNA to germline references. CDR1 is TVYSNPD and CDR2 is GDNSRS in the germline V gene (reference sequence). The CDR3 is made up of 19 amino acids. The V and J ends lost 1 base and 0 bases respectively, with 27 bases between them. CDR3 region: CAFTARSNGGLDYTDKLIF. The DNA for the CDR3 is TGTGCCTTTACAGCTCGGTCCAACGGGGGGTTGGACTACACCGATAAACTCATCTTT.

This clone was detected many times. The CDR3: CALASGRYTDKLIF. As DNA, the CDR3 is TGTGCTCTTGCCTCTGGAAGGTACACCGATAAACTCATCTTT. The chain couples TRDV1 to TRDJ1; D is undetermined. CDR3 size: 14 residues. The germline CDR1 and CDR2 sequences are TSWWSYY and QGS. The ends were cut back, 7 bases at V and 0 bases at J, with 12 bases in the middle.

This clone was seen a handful of times. This is likely an artifact of a read error, given a far larger clone one base away. Other nucleotide sequences from this sample produce the same CDR3. The rearrangement joins TRDV1 to TRDJ1; D is possibly TRDD3 (5 bases). The J gene was not available in TCRdb and was assigned here by matching the DNA to germline segments. The CDR3 runs 15 residues. Germline values: CDR1 TSWWSYY, CDR2 QGS. This CDR3 reads CALGVYIEDTDKLIF. The CDR3 DNA follows: TGTGCCCTTGGGGTTTATATAGAGGATACCGATAAACTCATCTTT.

Turning to this clone: TCRdb records a much larger clone's protein for this DNA, with a difference at residue 4 that likely arises from a read error; the protein given is the translation of the DNA. V gene TRDV2 combines with J gene TRDJ1; 10 bases match TRDD3. The J gene is not listed in TCRdb, so it was assigned here from a DNA match to germline. CDR1 and CDR2 from the germline V gene are GEAIGNYY and EKD. This CDR3 is built from 22 residues. The CDR3 is CACGTVNRPSMGDTRPHPKLIF. DNA of the CDR3: TGTGCCTGTGGCACCGTAAATCGGCCGTCAATGGGGGATACACGTCCTCATCCAAAACTCATCTTT.

Remarks on this clone: The protein in TCRdb stems from a much larger clone and differs at residue 5 from this DNA's translation, likely a read error; here the protein is translated from the DNA. The rearrangement uses TRDV1 and TRDJ1; 12 nucleotides align to TRDD3. Germline CDR1 TSWWSYY, CDR2 QGS. The CDR3 runs to 24 residues. V was clipped by 6 bases and J by 3 bases; unmatched bases: 32. CDR3 nucleotides: TGTGCTCTTGGAGGTCGGGCGCCTCCCTTGTACTGGGGGATACAAAATTTAGCAGCCGATAAACTCATCTTT. Protein: CALGGRAPPLYWGIQNLAADKLIF.

This clone has more than one count but fewer than ten. It differs at one base from a far larger clone, so likely a read error. The same CDR3 arises from other DNA sequences in this sample as well. CDR3 residues: CASSIPHTGGYGADKLIF. Here the CDR3 DNA reads TGTGCCTCTTCTATCCCCCATACTGGGGGATACGGGGCCGATAAACTCATCTTT. The V call is TRDV3, the J call TRDJ1, with 13 positions matching TRDD3. Since TCRdb gives no J gene, matching the DNA to germline was used here to assign it. The CDR3 runs to 18 residues. The germline gives CDR1 TVYSNPD, CDR2 GDNSRS (reference sequence). J lost 3 bases, V lost 4 bases, and 17 bases had no gene match.

This clone came up many times. This chain joins TRDV1 and TRDJ1; 9 bases align to TRDD3. Germline V gives CDR1 TSWWSYY, CDR2 QGS. Trimming at V came to 0 bases and at J to 3 bases, leaving 50 bases not matched to a gene. The CDR3 length is 31 residues. DNA for the CDR3: TGTGCTCTTGGGGAACTACGTCCTGAAGTGTTTCTCCCAGCTATTCTTCCCACTGAGCCCTCCTATTGGGGATACGCCGATAAACTCATCTTT. Protein: CALGELRPEVFLPAILPTEPSYWGYADKLIF.

Turning to this clone: With only one base between it and a far larger clone, this is likely a read error. This same CDR3 is encoded by further DNA sequences in the sample. The chain employs TRDV1 and TRDJ2; 7 bases match TRDD3. V lost 2 bases and J lost 2; bases outside the gene matches: 14. Germline values: CDR1 TSWWSYY, CDR2 QGS. This CDR3 spans 19 amino acids. CDR3 bases: TGTGCTCTTGGGGAAGGGTCTGCGTGGGGGAGAGCGTTGACAGCACAACTCTTCTTT. Translating gives CALGEGSAWGRALTAQLFF.

On this clone itself: A far larger clone is a single base away, which makes a read error likely. At the DNA level, this CDR3 is encoded by other sequences in the same sample as well. This chain connects TRDV2 to TRDJ1; 7 nucleotides line up with TRDD3. V shed 4 bases, J shed 4 bases, and the junction held 11 bases outside the gene matches. The CDR3 has 15 amino acids. The germline V gene encodes CDR1 GEAIGNYY and CDR2 EKD. The CDR3 DNA reads as TGTGCCTGTGATGGGTTGGGGGACCGAGACGATAAACTCATCTTT. Translation gives CACDGLGDRDDKLIF.